This is a list of T cell receptor beta chains from one sample in a study of blood T cell repertoires in COVID-19. Clones were sequenced by immunoSEQ multiplex PCR, and TCRdb holds only the in-frame ones, with some missing. The table includes 200,000 to 250,000 clones, 86% detected once. Sequencing was performed on peripheral blood. These receptors all come from a woman aged 50 to 65 with COVID-19, enrolled during active disease. CDR3s include the opening cysteine and the closing phenylalanine or tryptophan. D genes are given only for firm matches. Where a row states a size, it is once, few, many or the class of an expanded clone; other rows omit it.

abundance: once; d_gene: -; len: 18; j_gene: TRBJ2-6; v_gene: TRBV5-1; CDR3aa: CASSLVRTGSAGANVLTF; CDR3nt: TGCGCCAGCAGCTTGGTCCGTACAGGGAGTGCTGGGGCCAACGTCCTGACTTTC
abundance: -; d_gene: TRBD2; len: 15; j_gene: TRBJ2-3; v_gene: TRBV10-3; CDR3aa: CAIKETSGVTDTQYF; CDR3nt: TGTGCCATCAAAGAGACTAGCGGGGTGACAGATACGCAGTATTTT
abundance: -; d_gene: TRBD1; len: 14; j_gene: TRBJ1-2; v_gene: TRBV3-1/TRBV3-2; CDR3aa: CASSQFMTGQGYTF; CDR3nt: TGTGCCAGCAGCCAATTTATGACAGGGCAAGGCTACACCTTC
abundance: -; d_gene: TRBD1; len: 17; j_gene: TRBJ2-5; v_gene: TRBV19; CDR3aa: CASSIGGGQRGKETQYF; CDR3nt: TGTGCCAGTAGTATAGGAGGGGGACAGAGAGGAAAAGAGACCCAGTACTTC
abundance: -; d_gene: -; len: 15; j_gene: TRBJ1-4; v_gene: TRBV15; CDR3aa: CATSRGTVTNEKLFF; CDR3nt: TGTGCCACCAGCAGAGGGACAGTCACTAATGAAAAACTGTTTTTT
abundance: once; d_gene: TRBD1; len: 17; j_gene: TRBJ2-2; v_gene: TRBV10-2; CDR3aa: CASRRFFDRGITGELFF; CDR3nt: TGCGCCAGCAGACGATTCTTCGACAGGGGAATTACCGGGGAGCTGTTTTTT
abundance: -; d_gene: -; len: 13; j_gene: TRBJ1-4; v_gene: TRBV10-2; CDR3aa: CASSEYSAEKLFF; CDR3nt: TGCGCCAGCAGTGAGTATTCAGCGGAGAAACTGTTTTTT
abundance: -; d_gene: TRBD1; len: 15; j_gene: TRBJ2-2; v_gene: TRBV19; CDR3aa: CASSIMGQGTGELFF; CDR3nt: TGTGCCAGTAGTATAATGGGACAGGGCACCGGGGAGCTGTTTTTT
abundance: once; d_gene: -; len: 16; j_gene: TRBJ1-4; v_gene: TRBV12-5; CDR3aa: CASGLSLGTLSEKLFF; CDR3nt: TGTGCTAGTGGTTTGAGCCTCGGGACTCTCAGTGAAAAACTGTTTTTT
abundance: -; d_gene: -; len: 21; j_gene: TRBJ2-7; v_gene: TRBV10-3; CDR3aa: CAIKGSTVLTTGTNLSYEQYF; CDR3nt: TGTGCCATCAAAGGAAGCACTGTACTAACAACCGGGACAAACCTTTCCTACGAGCAGTACTTC
abundance: -; d_gene: TRBD1; len: 16; j_gene: TRBJ1-5; v_gene: TRBV6-6; CDR3aa: CASSQRDRGRNQPQHF; CDR3nt: TGTGCCAGCAGTCAACGGGACAGGGGAAGAAATCAGCCCCAGCATTTT
abundance: once; d_gene: -; len: 16; j_gene: TRBJ1-4; v_gene: TRBV3-1/TRBV3-2; CDR3aa: CASSQGGLGAGEKLFF; CDR3nt: TGTGCCAGCAGCCAAGGAGGATTGGGGGCAGGAGAAAAACTGTTTTTT
abundance: -; d_gene: TRBD2; len: 19; j_gene: TRBJ2-7; v_gene: TRBV2; CDR3aa: CASSSRTREWTPDDYEQYF; CDR3nt: TGTGCCAGCAGCTCCCGGACTAGAGAGTGGACCCCTGATGACTACGAGCAGTACTTC
abundance: -; d_gene: -; len: 13; j_gene: TRBJ2-3; v_gene: TRBV14; CDR3aa: CASSRSTGLRQYF; CDR3nt: TGTGCCAGCAGCCGTTCCACGGGTTTGAGGCAGTATTTT
abundance: -; d_gene: TRBD1; len: 15; j_gene: TRBJ1-6; v_gene: TRBV5-4; CDR3aa: CASRSAGQGESPLHF; CDR3nt: TGTGCCAGCCGGAGCGCGGGACAGGGGGAATCACCCCTCCACTTT
abundance: -; d_gene: TRBD2; len: 15; j_gene: TRBJ2-2; v_gene: TRBV7-2; CDR3aa: CASSLGAGGVRELFF; CDR3nt: TGTGCCAGCAGCTTAGGAGCGGGGGGCGTCCGGGAGCTGTTTTTT
abundance: -; d_gene: TRBD2; len: 18; j_gene: TRBJ2-7; v_gene: TRBV28; CDR3aa: CASSSPSGTSGGPYEQYF; CDR3nt: TGTGCCAGCAGTTCCCCTTCCGGGACTAGCGGGGGCCCGTACGAGCAGTACTTC
abundance: -; d_gene: -; len: 14; j_gene: TRBJ1-4; v_gene: TRBV19; CDR3aa: CASREDSRNEKLFF; CDR3nt: TGTGCCAGTAGAGAGGACAGCCGTAATGAAAAACTGTTTTTT
abundance: -; d_gene: TRBD1; len: 14; j_gene: TRBJ1-6; v_gene: TRBV5-4; CDR3aa: CASNIDRDATPLHF; CDR3nt: TGTGCCAGCAACATAGACAGGGACGCGACACCCCTCCACTTT
abundance: -; d_gene: TRBD2; len: 19; j_gene: TRBJ2-1; v_gene: TRBV7-6; CDR3aa: CASSITVSSGGAWYNEQFF; CDR3nt: TGTGCCAGCAGCATAACCGTCTCTAGCGGGGGGGCCTGGTACAATGAGCAGTTCTTC
abundance: -; d_gene: TRBD2; len: 19; j_gene: TRBJ2-3; v_gene: TRBV6-2/TRBV6-3; CDR3aa: CASSPWGASGGVSTDTQYF; CDR3nt: TGTGCCAGCAGTCCCTGGGGCGCTAGCGGGGGGGTTAGCACAGATACGCAGTATTTT
abundance: once; d_gene: -; len: 12; j_gene: TRBJ1-1; v_gene: TRBV5-5; CDR3aa: CASSYASTEAFF; CDR3nt: TGTGCCAGCAGCTATGCGAGCACTGAAGCTTTCTTT
abundance: -; d_gene: -; len: 13; j_gene: TRBJ2-2; v_gene: TRBV28; CDR3aa: CASNGVSTGELFF; CDR3nt: TGTGCCTCGAACGGGGTTTCAACCGGGGAGCTGTTTTTT